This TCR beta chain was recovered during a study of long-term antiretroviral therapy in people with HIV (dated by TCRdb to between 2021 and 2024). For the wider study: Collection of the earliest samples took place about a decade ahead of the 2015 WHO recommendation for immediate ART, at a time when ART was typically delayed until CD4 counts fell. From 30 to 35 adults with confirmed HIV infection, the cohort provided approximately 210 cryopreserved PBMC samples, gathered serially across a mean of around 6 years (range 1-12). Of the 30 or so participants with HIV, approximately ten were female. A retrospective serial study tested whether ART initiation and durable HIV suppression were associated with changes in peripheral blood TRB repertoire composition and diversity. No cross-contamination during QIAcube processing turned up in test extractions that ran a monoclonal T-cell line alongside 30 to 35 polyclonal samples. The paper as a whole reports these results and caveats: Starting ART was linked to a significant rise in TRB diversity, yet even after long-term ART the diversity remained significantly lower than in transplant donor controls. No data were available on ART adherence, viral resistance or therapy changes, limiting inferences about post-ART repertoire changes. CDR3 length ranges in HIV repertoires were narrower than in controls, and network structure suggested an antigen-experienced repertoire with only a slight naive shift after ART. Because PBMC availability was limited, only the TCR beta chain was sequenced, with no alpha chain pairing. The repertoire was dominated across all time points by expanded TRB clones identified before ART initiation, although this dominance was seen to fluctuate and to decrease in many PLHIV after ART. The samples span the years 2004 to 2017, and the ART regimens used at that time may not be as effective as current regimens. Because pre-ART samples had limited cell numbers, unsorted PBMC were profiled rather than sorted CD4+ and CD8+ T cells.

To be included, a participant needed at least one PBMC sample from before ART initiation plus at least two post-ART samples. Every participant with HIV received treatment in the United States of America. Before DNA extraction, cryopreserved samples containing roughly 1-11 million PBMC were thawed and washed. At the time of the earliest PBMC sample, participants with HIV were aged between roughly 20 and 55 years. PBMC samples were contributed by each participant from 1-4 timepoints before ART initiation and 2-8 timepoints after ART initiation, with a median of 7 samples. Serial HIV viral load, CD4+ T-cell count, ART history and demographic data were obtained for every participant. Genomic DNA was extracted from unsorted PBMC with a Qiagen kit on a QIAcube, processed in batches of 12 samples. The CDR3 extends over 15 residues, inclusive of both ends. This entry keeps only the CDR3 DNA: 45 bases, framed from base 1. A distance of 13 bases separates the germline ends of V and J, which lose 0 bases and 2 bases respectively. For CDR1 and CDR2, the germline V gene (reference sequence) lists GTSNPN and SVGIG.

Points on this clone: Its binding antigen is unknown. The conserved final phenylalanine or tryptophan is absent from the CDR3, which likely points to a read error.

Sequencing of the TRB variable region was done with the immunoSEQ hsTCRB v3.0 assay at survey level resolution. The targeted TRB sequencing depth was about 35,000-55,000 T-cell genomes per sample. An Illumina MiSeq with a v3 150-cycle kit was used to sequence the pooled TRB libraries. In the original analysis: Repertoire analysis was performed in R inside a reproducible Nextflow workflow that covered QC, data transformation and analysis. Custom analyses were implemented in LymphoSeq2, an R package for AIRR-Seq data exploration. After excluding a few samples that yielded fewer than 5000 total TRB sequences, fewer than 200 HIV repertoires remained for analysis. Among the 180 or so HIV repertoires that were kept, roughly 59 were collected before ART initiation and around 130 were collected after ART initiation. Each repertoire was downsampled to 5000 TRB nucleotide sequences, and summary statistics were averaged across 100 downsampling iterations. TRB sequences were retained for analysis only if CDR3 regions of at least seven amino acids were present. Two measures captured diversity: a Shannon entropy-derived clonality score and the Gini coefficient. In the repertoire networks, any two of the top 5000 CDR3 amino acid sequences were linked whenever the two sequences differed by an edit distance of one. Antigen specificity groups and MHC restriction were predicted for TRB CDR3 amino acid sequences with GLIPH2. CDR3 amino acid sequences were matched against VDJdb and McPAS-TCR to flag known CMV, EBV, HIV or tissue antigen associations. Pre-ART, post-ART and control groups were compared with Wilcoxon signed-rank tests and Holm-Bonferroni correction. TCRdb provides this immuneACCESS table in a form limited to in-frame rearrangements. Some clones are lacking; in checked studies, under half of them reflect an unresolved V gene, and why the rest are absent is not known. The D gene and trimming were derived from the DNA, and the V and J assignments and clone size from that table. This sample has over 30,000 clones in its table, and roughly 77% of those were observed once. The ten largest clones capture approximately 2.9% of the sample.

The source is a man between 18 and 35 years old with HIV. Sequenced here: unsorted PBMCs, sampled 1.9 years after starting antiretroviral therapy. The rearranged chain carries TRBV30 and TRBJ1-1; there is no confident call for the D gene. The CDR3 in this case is CAWSVQVLPNTEAFL. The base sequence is TGTGCCTGGAGTGTACAAGTGCTCCCTAACACTGAAGCTTTCCTT.